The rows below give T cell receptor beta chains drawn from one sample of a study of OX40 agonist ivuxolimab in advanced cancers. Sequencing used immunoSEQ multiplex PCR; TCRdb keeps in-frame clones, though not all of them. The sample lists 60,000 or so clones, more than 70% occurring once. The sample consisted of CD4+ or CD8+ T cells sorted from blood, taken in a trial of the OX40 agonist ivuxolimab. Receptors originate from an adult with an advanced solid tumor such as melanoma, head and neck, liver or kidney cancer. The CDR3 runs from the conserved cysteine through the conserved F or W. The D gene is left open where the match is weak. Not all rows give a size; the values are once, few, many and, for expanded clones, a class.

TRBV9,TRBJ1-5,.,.,CASSTASNQPQHF,TGTGCCAGCAGCACAGCAAGCAATCAGCCCCAGCATTTT
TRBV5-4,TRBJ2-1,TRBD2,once,CASSPPGGENNEQFF,TGTGCCAGCAGCCCACCGGGGGGAGAGAACAATGAGCAGTTCTTC
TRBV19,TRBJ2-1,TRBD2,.,CASIGFSGRAGNNEQFF,TGTGCCAGTATTGGGTTTAGCGGGAGGGCTGGAAACAATGAGCAGTTCTTC
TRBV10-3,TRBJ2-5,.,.,CAISDLQGAETQYF,TGTGCCATCAGTGATCTCCAGGGCGCAGAGACCCAGTACTTC
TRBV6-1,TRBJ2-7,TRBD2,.,CASSPSGSYEQYF,TGTGCCAGCAGCCCGAGCGGGAGTTACGAGCAGTACTTC
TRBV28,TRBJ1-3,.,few,CASSLSLGLRNTIYF,TGTGCCAGCAGTTTATCACTGGGTTTGCGAAACACCATATATTTT
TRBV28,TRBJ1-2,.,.,CASSLLGEGDYGYTF,TGTGCCAGCAGTTTATTAGGGGAGGGGGACTATGGCTACACCTTC
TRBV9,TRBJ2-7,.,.,CASSVGQAESYEQYF,TGTGCCAGCAGCGTAGGACAGGCAGAATCCTACGAGCAGTACTTC
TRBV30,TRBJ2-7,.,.,CAWSGDGYYEQYF,TGTGCCTGGAGTGGGGACGGCTACTACGAGCAGTACTTC
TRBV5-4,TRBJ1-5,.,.,CASSLDGGHQPQHF,TGTGCCAGCAGCTTGGACGGGGGGCATCAGCCCCAGCATTTT
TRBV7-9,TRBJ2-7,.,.,CASSSTRAPPRYEQYF,TGTGCCAGCAGCTCGACCAGAGCGCCCCCCCGGTACGAGCAGTACTTC
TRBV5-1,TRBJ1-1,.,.,CASQPTLGQSEAFF,TGCGCCAGCCAACCAACCCTTGGACAGTCTGAAGCTTTCTTT
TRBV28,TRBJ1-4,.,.,CASSSPEGRLGKLFF,TGTGCCAGCAGCTCCCCCGAGGGGAGGCTGGGAAAACTGTTTTTT
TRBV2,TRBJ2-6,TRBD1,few,CASRRDRGRFGGANVLTF,TGTGCCAGCAGACGGGACAGGGGAAGGTTTGGTGGGGCCAACGTCCTGACTTTC
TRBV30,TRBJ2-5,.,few,CAGGGKGTQYF,TGTGCCGGGGGGGGCAAGGGAACCCAGTACTTC
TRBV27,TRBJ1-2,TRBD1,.,CASSSWGTGGRSYGYTF,TGTGCCAGCAGTTCGTGGGGGACAGGGGGAAGATCCTATGGCTACACCTTC